A selection of T cell receptor beta chains follows, all from one sample in a study of regulatory T cells in long-lasting Graves disease. Via MiXCR, TCRdb re-called the multiplex PCR reads, giving one row per CDR3 protein. The sample lists about 220,000 distinct CDR3 sequences; around a fifth were seen once. The sample was also linked to a second study, of T cells in Graves' hyperthyroidism and ophthalmopathy.

The sample was peripheral blood mononuclear cells (PBMCs), taken at new diagnosis, from a patient treated with antithyroid drugs. The receptors here all came from a woman aged 25 to 39 with Graves disease. Both conserved end residues are part of each CDR3. Fields, in order: V gene, D gene, J gene, CDR3 protein. The D gene is left open where the match is weak.

TRBV2,TRBD2,TRBJ2-1,CASSETASGSTNEQFF
TRBV12-3/TRBV12-4,TRBD1,TRBJ1-1,CASSKSRTGSTEAFF
TRBV30,.,TRBJ2-7,CAWSVVGKSSYEQYF
TRBV18,TRBD2,TRBJ2-1,CASPPGTSGRRNEQFF
TRBV5-1,.,TRBJ2-1,CASSLADYGSDEQFF
TRBV7-3,.,TRBJ1-1,CASSAQVNTEAFF
TRBV6-5,.,TRBJ1-3,CASSYSQGRSGNTIYF
TRBV29-1,TRBD2,TRBJ2-2,CSVVTSGTNTGELFF
TRBV20-1,.,TRBJ1-1,CSARDVVGALLFTEAFF
TRBV28,.,TRBJ2-7,CASSRPSSYEQYF
TRBV6-2/TRBV6-3,.,TRBJ1-1,CASRENRDTEAFF
TRBV28,.,TRBJ1-2,CASSFRGGRGYGYTF
TRBV7-9,.,TRBJ1-3,CASSLTFSGNTIYF
TRBV18,.,TRBJ2-7,CASSPWQALSYEQYF
TRBV5-1,TRBD2,TRBJ2-3,CASSLAPRRGGDTQYF
TRBV20-1,TRBD2,TRBJ2-3,CSARPLAGFTDTQYF
TRBV28,.,TRBJ2-2,CASDPGAGELFF
TRBV27,.,TRBJ2-1,CASSWVSATCNEQFF